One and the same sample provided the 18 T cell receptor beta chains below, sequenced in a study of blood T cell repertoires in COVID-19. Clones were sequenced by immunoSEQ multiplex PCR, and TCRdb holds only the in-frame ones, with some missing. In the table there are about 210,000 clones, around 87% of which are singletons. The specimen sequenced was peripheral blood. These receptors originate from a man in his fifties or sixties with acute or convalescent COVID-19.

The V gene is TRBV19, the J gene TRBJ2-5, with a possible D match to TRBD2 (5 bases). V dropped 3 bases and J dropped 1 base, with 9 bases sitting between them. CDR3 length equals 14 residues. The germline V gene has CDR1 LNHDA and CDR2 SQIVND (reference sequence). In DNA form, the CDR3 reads TGTGCCAGTAGTATGGTAGGACTCCAAGAGACCCAGTACTTC. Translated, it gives CASSMVGLQETQYF.

Here the CDR3 DNA reads TGTGCCAGCAGTTCCAGGGGGACTGGAGTGAATCAGCCCCAGCATTTT. Translation gives CASSSRGTGVNQPQHF. This rearrangement joins TRBV6-5 to TRBJ1-5; 7 bases line up with TRBD1. This CDR3 has 16 residues. Germline-derived CDR1 and CDR2 are MNHEY and SVGAGI. J was trimmed by 4 bases and V by 4 bases; bases with no gene match: 10.

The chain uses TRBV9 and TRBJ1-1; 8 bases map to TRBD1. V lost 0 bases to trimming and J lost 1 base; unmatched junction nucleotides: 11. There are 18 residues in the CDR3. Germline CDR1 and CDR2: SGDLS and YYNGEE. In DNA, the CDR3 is TGTGCCAGCAGCGTAGCTTCGGTCAGGGGGCTGGAGAACACTGAAGCTTTCTTT. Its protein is CASSVASVRGLENTEAFF.

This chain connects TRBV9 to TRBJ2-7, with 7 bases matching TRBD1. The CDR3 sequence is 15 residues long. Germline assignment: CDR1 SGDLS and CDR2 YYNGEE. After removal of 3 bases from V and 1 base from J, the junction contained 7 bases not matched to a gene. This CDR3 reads CASSAGQEKSYEQYF. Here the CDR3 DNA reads TGTGCCAGCAGCGCCGGACAGGAGAAATCCTACGAGCAGTACTTC.

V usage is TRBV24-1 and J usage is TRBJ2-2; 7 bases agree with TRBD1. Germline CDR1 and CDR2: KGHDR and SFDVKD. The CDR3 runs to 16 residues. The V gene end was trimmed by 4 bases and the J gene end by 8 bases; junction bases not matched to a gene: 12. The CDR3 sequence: CATSDAQGWGAGELFF. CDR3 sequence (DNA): TGTGCCACCAGTGACGCACAGGGGTGGGGAGCAGGGGAGCTGTTTTTT.

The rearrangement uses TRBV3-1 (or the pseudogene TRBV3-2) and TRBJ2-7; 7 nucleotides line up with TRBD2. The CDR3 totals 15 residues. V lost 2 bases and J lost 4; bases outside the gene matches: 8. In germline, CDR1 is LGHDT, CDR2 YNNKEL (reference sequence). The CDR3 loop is CASSQHRLAPYEQYF. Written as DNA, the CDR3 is TGTGCCAGCAGCCAACATCGACTAGCTCCGTACGAGCAGTACTTC.

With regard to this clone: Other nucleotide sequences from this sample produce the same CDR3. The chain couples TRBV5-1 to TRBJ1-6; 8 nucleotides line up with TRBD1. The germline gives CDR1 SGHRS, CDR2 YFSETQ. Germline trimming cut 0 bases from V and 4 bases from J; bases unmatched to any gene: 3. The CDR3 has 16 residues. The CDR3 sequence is CASSLGTGPYNSPLHF. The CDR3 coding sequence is TGCGCCAGCAGCTTGGGGACAGGGCCTTATAATTCACCCCTCCACTTT.

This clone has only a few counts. The chain's CDR3 is CASRPGTAISNSPLHF. For the CDR3, the DNA is TGTGCCTCCCGACCGGGGACAGCAATTTCCAATTCACCCCTCCACTTT. The chain combines TRBV30 with TRBJ1-6; TRBD1 agrees at 7 bases. Germline V gene lookup returns CDR1 GTSNPN and CDR2 SVGIG (reference sequence). This CDR3 has 16 residues. Trimming removed 7 bases from V and 7 bases from J; junction bases left unmatched: 16.

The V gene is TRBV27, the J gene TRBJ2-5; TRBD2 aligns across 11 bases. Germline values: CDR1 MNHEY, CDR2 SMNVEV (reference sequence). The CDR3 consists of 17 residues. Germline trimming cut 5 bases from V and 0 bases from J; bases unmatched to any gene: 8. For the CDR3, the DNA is TGTGCCAGCAGTAAACTAGCGGGGGCCACGTACCAAGAGACCCAGTACTTC. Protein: CASSKLAGATYQETQYF.

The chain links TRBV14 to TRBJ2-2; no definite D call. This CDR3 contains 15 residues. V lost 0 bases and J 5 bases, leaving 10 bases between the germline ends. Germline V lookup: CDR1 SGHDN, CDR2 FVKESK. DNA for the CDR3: TGTGCCAGCAGCCAAGAGGCGACGGGTACCGGGGAGCTGTTTTTT. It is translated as CASSQEATGTGELFF.

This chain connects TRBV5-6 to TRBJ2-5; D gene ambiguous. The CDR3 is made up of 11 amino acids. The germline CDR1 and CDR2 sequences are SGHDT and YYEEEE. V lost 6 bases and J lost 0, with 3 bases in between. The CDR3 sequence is CASTDQETQYF. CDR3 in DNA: TGTGCCAGCACGGACCAAGAGACCCAGTACTTC.

The chain's CDR3 is CATSDFPQGSGGYTF. CDR3 sequence (DNA): TGTGCCACCAGTGATTTCCCTCAGGGGTCGGGTGGCTACACCTTC. The gene calls are TRBV24-1 and TRBJ1-2; TRBD1 is a possible D gene (6 bases). With 1 base removed from V and 7 bases from J, the gap between germline ends came to 15 bases. In germline, CDR1 is KGHDR, CDR2 SFDVKD. The length of the CDR3 is 15 residues.

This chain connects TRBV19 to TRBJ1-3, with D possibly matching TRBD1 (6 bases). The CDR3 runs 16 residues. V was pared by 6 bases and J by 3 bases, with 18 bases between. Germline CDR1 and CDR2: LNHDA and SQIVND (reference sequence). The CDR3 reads CASRRGGGADGNTIYF. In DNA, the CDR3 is TGTGCCAGTAGAAGAGGGGGGGGCGCAGATGGAAACACCATATATTTT.

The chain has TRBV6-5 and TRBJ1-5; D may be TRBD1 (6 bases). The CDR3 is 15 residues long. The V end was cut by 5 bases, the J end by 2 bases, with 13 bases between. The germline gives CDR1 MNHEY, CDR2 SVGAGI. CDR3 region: CASSTNRAGNQPQHF. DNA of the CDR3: TGTGCCAGCAGTACGAACAGGGCAGGCAATCAGCCCCAGCATTTT.

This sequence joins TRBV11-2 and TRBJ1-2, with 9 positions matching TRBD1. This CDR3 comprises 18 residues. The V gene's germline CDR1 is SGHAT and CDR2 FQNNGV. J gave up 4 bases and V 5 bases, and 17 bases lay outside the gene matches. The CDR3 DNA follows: TGTGCCAGCAGCCCCCCGCGGGACAGGGAACTCACCCTCTATGGCTACACCTTC. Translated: CASSPPRDRELTLYGYTF.

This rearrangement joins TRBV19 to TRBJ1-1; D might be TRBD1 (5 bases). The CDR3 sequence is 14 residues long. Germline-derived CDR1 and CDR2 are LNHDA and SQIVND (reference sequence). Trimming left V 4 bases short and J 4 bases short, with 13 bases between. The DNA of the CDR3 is TGTGCCAGTAGTAATGGCGGGGGGGGCACTGAAGCTTTCTTT. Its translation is CASSNGGGGTEAFF.

The chain's CDR3 is CASRTGSTNEKLFF. CDR3 DNA: TGTGCCAGCAGAACAGGCTCAACTAATGAAAAACTGTTTTTT. This rearrangement joins TRBV28 to TRBJ1-4; tentatively, D is TRBD1 (5 bases). The CDR3 covers 14 residues. Germline V lookup: CDR1 MDHEN, CDR2 SYDVKM. V was shortened by 6 bases and J by 0 bases, with 8 bases between the two germline ends.

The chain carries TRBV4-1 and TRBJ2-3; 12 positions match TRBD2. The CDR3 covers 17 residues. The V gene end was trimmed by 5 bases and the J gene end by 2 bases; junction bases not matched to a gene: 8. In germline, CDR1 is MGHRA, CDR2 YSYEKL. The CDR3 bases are TGCGCCAGCAGCTACGACCCTAGCGGGGGGGCCACAGATACGCAGTATTTT. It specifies CASSYDPSGGATDTQYF.